Presented here are 13 T cell receptor beta chains from one specimen sequenced in a study of cytomegalovirus exposure and HLA in healthy donors. Use of 60 Vbeta and 13 Jbeta primers characterized the PCR. Here immunoSEQ multiplex PCR was the method, and the copy in TCRdb shows in-frame clones only, minus some. The sample lists about 280,000 clones, 70% to 90% occurring once. Sample: PBMCs. The source of these receptors is a woman aged 18-29 years in good health and CMV-seronegative.

In regard to this clone: Other DNA sequences in this specimen translate into the identical CDR3. The genes are TRBV9 and TRBJ1-2; 7 nucleotides agree with TRBD1. V shed 0 bases and J 4 bases; nucleotides not matched to a gene: 3. Germline V lookup: CDR1 SGDLS, CDR2 YYNGEE. The CDR3 is made up of 14 amino acids. CDR3 sequence reads: CASSVARTGYGYTF. The CDR3 DNA sequence: TGTGCCAGCAGCGTAGCCAGGACAGGCTATGGCTACACCTTC.

The V and J genes are TRBV5-4 and TRBJ1-6, with D possibly TRBD1 on 6 matching bases. The CDR3 totals 16 residues. Trimming took 2 bases from V and 8 from J, leaving 17 bases between them. Germline-derived CDR1 and CDR2 are SGHNT and YYREEE (reference sequence). The CDR3 DNA sequence: TGTGCCAGCAGCTTAGGGGGGGCGCTTCTTGATTCACCCCTCCACTTT. This encodes CASSLGGALLDSPLHF. Drawing the rest from reference TRBV5-4 and TRBJ1-6, the complete variable domain is ETGVTQSPTHLIKTRGQQVTLRCSSQSGHNTVSWYQQALGQGPQFIFQYYREEENGRGNFPPRFSGLQFPNYSSELNVNALELDDSALYLCASSLGGALLDSPLHFGNGTRLTVT.

This chain connects TRBV18 to TRBJ2-3; 7 bases match TRBD2. After removal of 4 bases from V and 2 bases from J, the junction contained 6 bases not matched to a gene. The CDR3 length is 15 residues. Looked up from germline, CDR1 is KGHSH and CDR2 is LQKENI. The CDR3 DNA reads as TGTGCCAGCTCACGGACCGGGGGGTCCACAGATACGCAGTATTTT. Translation gives CASSRTGGSTDTQYF.

The V gene is TRBV19, the J gene TRBJ2-5; TRBD1 matches 7 bases. Per germline, CDR1 LNHDA and CDR2 SQIVND (reference sequence). The V and J ends lost 4 bases and 5 bases, in that order; junction bases with no gene match: 13. This CDR3 spans 16 amino acids. The chain's CDR3 is CASSTLRQGIKETQYF. In DNA form, the CDR3 reads TGTGCCAGTAGTACGCTCAGACAGGGAATAAAGGAGACCCAGTACTTC.

The gene calls are TRBV6-6 and TRBJ1-1; a weak D match, TRBD1 (5 bases). This CDR3 is built from 13 residues. Germline V gene data show CDR1 as MNHNY and CDR2 as SVGAGI (reference sequence). The V gene lost 6 bases and the J gene lost 1 base, with 9 bases spanning the gap. The CDR3 DNA is TGTGCCAGCAGCTGGGGGGGGAACACTGAAGCTTTCTTT. It translates to CASSWGGNTEAFF.

The count of this clone is one. The J gene is TRBJ1-1, the V gene TRBV2; unclear D gene. This CDR3 spans 13 amino acids. Trimming shortened V by 5 bases and J by 1 base, and 8 bases separated the two germline ends. Germline lookup yields CDR1 SNHLY and CDR2 FYNNEI. CDR3 region: CASSRGGNTEAFF. The CDR3 DNA sequence: TGTGCCAGCAGTCGGGGAGGGAACACTGAAGCTTTCTTT.

V and J are TRBV5-6 and TRBJ2-1; no clear D. The CDR3 has 14 amino acids. Germline lookup yields CDR1 SGHDT and CDR2 YYEEEE. V was cut by 0 bases and J by 4 bases, with 8 bases left in between. CDR3 in amino acids: CASSLGQTYNEQFF. The CDR3 bases are TGTGCCAGCAGCTTGGGCCAGACTTACAATGAGCAGTTCTTC.

This clone appeared a few times. The CDR3 reads CASSSAWTVSEAFF. The CDR3, as DNA: TGTGCCAGCAGCTCAGCATGGACAGTCTCTGAAGCTTTCTTT. The chain recombines TRBV7-8 with TRBJ1-1; tentative D call: TRBD1 (6 bases). V lost 4 bases to trimming and J lost 6 bases, with 15 bases between them. The CDR3 totals 14 residues. Germline V gene data show CDR1 as SGHVS and CDR2 as FQNEAQ.

Comments on this clone: Its ends do not fully match the called genes, so a read error is possible. The rearrangement uses TRBV2 and TRBJ1-5; 9 nucleotides match TRBD1. This CDR3 comprises 15 residues. In germline, CDR1 is SNHLY, CDR2 FYNNEI. The CDR3 region is CASSGGQGKDQPQHF. CDR3 nucleotide sequence: TGTGCCAGTAGTGGGGGACAGGGTAAGGATCAGCCCCAGCATTTT. Based on the CDR3 plus reference TRBV2 and TRBJ1-5, the full variable domain is EPEVTQTPSHQVTQMGQEVILRCVPISNHLYFYWYRQILGQKVEFLVSFYNNEISEKSEIFDDQFSVERPDGSNFTLKIRSTKLEDSAMYFCASSGGQGKDQPQHFGDGTRLSIL.

The rearrangement joins TRBV25-1 to TRBJ1-4; 7 bases agree with TRBD1. Per the germline V gene, CDR1 is MGHDK and CDR2 is SYGVNS. CDR3 length: 14 amino acids. V lost 3 bases and J lost 8; bases outside the gene matches: 6. The CDR3 DNA reads TGTGCCAGCAGTGATAAGGGGGCTGGAGAAAAACTGTTTTTT. Translated: CASSDKGAGEKLFF. Drawing the rest from reference TRBV25-1 and TRBJ1-4, the complete variable domain is EADIYQTPRYLVIGTGKKITLECSQTMGHDKMYWYQQDPGMELHLIHYSYGVNSTEKGDLSSESTVSRIRTEHFPLTLESARPSHTSQYLCASSDKGAGEKLFFGSGTQLSVL.

J is TRBJ2-1 and V is TRBV4-1; D ambiguous. V lost 0 bases and J lost 0, with 6 bases in between. The CDR3 totals 15 residues. Germline V gene sequence: CDR1 MGHRA, CDR2 YSYEKL. The CDR3 region is CASSQELSSYNEQFF. Here the CDR3 DNA reads TGCGCCAGCAGCCAAGAGCTGAGCTCCTACAATGAGCAGTTCTTC.

This clone has just a few counts. The V call is TRBV5-4, the J call TRBJ1-3, with D possibly matching TRBD1 (6 bases). The CDR3 runs 14 residues. Germline CDR1 is SGHNT and CDR2 is YYREEE (reference sequence). The V end lost 5 bases, the J end lost 3 bases, and 12 bases lay between the germline ends. CDR3 amino acids: CASSSRGFGNTIYF. CDR3 DNA: TGTGCCAGCAGTTCAAGGGGGTTTGGAAACACCATATATTTT. The whole variable domain, filled in from reference TRBV5-4 and TRBJ1-3, reads ETGVTQSPTHLIKTRGQQVTLRCSSQSGHNTVSWYQQALGQGPQFIFQYYREEENGRGNFPPRFSGLQFPNYSSELNVNALELDDSALYLCASSSRGFGNTIYFGEGSWLTVV.

The chain employs TRBV7-9 and TRBJ2-7; a possible D gene is TRBD2 (6 bases). V was clipped by 3 bases and J by 6 bases, with 9 bases between them. CDR1 and CDR2 (germline): SEHNR, FQNEAQ (reference sequence). The CDR3 consists of 12 residues. Here the CDR3 DNA reads TGTGCCAGCAGCTTGCAGGGAGGCGAGCAGTACTTC. Amino acid sequence: CASSLQGGEQYF.